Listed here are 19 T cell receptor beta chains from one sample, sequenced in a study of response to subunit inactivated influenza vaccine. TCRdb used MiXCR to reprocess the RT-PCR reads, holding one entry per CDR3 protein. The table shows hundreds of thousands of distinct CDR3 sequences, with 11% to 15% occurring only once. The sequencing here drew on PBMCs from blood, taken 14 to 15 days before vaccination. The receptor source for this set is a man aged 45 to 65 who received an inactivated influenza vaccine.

The CDR3 nucleotides are TGTGCCAGCAGGGTCGGCAGGCGATCCTACGAGCAGTACTTC. Protein sequence: CASRVGRRSYEQYF. The V gene is TRBV12-3 or TRBV12-4, the J gene TRBJ2-7, with D hard to call. The germline V and J ends were trimmed by 6 bases and 1 base, with 13 bases remaining between them. The CDR3 length is 14 residues.

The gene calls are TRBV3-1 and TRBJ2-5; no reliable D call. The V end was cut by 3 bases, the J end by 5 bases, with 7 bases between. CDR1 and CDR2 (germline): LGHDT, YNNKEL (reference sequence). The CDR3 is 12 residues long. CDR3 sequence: CASSQRRETQYF. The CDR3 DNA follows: TGTGCCAGCAGCCAGAGGCGGGAGACCCAGTACTTC.

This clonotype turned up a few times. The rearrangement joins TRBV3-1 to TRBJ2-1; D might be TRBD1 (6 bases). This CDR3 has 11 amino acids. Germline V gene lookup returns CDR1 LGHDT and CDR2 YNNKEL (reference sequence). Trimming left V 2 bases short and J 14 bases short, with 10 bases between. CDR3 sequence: CASSQSTGKFF. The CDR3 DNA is TGTGCCAGCAGCCAAAGCACAGGGAAGTTCTTC.

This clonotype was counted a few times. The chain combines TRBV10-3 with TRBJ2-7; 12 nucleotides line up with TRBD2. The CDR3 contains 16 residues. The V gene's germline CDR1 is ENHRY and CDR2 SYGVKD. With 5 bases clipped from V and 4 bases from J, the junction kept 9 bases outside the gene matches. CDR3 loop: CAISPSTSGRIYEQYF. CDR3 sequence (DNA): TGTGCCATCAGTCCATCTACTAGCGGGAGGATATACGAGCAGTACTTC.

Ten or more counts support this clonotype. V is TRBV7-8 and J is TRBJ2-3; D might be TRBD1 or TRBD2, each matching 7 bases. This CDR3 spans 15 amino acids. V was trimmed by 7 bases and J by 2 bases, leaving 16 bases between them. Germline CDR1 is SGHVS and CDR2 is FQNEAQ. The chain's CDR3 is CASTPGGQSTDTQYF. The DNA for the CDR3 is TGTGCCAGCACCCCGGGGGGACAGTCCACAGATACGCAGTATTTT.

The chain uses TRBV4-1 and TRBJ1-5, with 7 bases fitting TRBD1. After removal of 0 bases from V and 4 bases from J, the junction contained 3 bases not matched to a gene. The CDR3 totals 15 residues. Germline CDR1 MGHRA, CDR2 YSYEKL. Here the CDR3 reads CASSQEQGFNQPQHF. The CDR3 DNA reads TGCGCCAGCAGCCAAGAACAGGGGTTTAATCAGCCCCAGCATTTT.

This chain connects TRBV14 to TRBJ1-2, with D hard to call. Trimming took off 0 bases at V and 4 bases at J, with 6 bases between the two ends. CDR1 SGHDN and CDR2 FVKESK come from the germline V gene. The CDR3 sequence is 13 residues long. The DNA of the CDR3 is TGTGCCAGCAGCCAAGATCCGGCCTATGGCTACACCTTC. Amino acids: CASSQDPAYGYTF.

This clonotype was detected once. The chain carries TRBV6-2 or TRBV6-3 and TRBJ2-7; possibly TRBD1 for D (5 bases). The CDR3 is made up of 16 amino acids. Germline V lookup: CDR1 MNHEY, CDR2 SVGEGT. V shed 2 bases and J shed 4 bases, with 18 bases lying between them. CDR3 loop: CASSYPTVRGQYEQYF. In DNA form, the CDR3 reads TGTGCCAGCAGTTACCCCACAGTCCGAGGACAATACGAGCAGTACTTC.

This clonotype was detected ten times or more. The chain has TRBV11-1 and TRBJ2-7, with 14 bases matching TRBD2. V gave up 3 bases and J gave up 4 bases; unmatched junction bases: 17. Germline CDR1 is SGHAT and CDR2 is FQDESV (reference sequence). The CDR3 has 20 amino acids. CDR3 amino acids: CASSLAGTSGTSGSFYEQYF. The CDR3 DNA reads TGTGCCAGCAGCTTGGCCGGGACCTCCGGGACTAGCGGGAGTTTTTACGAGCAGTACTTC.

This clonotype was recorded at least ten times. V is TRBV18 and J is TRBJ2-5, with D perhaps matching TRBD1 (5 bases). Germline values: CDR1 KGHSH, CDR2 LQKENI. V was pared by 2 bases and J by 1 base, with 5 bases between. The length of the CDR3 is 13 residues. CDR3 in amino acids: CASSPDSQETQYF. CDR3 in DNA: TGTGCCAGCTCACCAGACAGCCAAGAGACCCAGTACTTC.

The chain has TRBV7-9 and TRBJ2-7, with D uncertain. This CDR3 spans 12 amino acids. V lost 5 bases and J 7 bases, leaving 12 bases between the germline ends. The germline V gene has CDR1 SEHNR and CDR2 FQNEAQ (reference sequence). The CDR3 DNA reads TGTGCCAGCAGCCCTGGCTTTGGGGAGCAGTACTTC. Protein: CASSPGFGEQYF.

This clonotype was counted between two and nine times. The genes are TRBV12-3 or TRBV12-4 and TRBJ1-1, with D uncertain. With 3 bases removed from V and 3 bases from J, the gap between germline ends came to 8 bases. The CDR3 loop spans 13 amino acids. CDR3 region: CASSFMEDTEAFF. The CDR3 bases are TGTGCCAGCAGTTTCATGGAGGACACTGAAGCTTTCTTT.

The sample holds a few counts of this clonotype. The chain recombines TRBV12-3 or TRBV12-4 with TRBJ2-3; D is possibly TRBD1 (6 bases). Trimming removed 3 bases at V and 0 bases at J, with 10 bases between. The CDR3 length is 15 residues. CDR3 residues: CASSFGTMSTDTQYF. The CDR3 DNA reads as TGTGCCAGCAGTTTCGGGACAATGAGCACAGATACGCAGTATTTT.

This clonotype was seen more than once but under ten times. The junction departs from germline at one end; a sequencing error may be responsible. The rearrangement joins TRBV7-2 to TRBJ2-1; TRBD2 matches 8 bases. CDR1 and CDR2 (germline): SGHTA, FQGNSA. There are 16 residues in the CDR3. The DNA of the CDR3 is TGTGCCAGCAACTTAGATAGCGGGATAGGAATAAATGAGCAGTTCTTC. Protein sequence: CASNLDSGIGINEQFF.

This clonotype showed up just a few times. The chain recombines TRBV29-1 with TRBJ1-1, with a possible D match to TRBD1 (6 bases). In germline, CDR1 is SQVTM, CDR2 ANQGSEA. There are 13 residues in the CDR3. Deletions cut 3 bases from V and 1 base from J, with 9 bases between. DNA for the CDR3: TGCAGCGTTGACAGGGGACCGAACACTGAAGCTTTCTTT. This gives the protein CSVDRGPNTEAFF.

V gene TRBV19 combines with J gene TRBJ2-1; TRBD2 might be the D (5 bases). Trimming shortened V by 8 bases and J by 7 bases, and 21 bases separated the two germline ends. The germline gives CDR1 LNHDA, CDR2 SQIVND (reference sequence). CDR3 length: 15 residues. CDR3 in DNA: TGTGCCAGTCTATCCCCGGGGTTGTCGATGAATGAGCAGTTCTTC. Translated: CASLSPGLSMNEQFF.

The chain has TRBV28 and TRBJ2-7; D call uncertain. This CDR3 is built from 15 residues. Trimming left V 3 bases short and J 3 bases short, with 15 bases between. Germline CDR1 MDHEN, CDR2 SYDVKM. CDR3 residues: CASSFGSGVVYEQYF. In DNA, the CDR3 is TGTGCCAGCAGTTTTGGATCTGGAGTAGTCTACGAGCAGTACTTC.

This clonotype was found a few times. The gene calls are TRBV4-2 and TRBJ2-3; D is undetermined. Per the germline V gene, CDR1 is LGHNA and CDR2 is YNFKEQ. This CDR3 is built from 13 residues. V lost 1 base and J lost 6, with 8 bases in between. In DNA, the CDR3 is TGTGCCAGCAGCCAAGGGGTGCGCGATACGCAGTATTTT. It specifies CASSQGVRDTQYF.

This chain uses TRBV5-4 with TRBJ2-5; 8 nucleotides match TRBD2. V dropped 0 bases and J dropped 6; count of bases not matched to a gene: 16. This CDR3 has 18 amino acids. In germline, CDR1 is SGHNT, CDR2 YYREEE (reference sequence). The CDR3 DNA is TGTGCCAGCAGCTTGGGTCCCCCCGGCCGCGGGGGGACCAAGACCCAGTACTTC. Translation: CASSLGPPGRGGTKTQYF.